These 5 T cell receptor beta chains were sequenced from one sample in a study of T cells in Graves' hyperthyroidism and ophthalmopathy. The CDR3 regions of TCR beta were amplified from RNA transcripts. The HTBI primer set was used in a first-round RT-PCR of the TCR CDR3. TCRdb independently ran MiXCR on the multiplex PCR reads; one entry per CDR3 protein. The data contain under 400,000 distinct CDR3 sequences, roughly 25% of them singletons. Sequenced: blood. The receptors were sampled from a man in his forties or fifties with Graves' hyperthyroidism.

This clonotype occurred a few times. Here the CDR3 reads CASSWPRGTGGVDEQFF. The CDR3 DNA reads as TGTGCCAGCAGCTGGCCGAGGGGGACAGGGGGCGTGGATGAGCAGTTCTTC. The V gene is TRBV5-5, the J gene TRBJ2-1; the match to TRBD1 covers 12 bases. This CDR3 is 17 amino acids long. In germline, CDR1 is SGHKS, CDR2 YYEKEE (reference sequence). Germline trimming cut 3 bases from V and 8 bases from J; bases unmatched to any gene: 12. Looking up the rest from reference TRBV5-5 and TRBJ2-1 gives the full variable domain: DAGVTQSPTHLIKTRGQQVTLRCSPISGHKSVSWYQQVLGQGPQFIFQYYEKEERGRGNFPDRFSARQFPNYSSELNVNALLLGDSALYLCASSWPRGTGGVDEQFFGPGTRLTVL.

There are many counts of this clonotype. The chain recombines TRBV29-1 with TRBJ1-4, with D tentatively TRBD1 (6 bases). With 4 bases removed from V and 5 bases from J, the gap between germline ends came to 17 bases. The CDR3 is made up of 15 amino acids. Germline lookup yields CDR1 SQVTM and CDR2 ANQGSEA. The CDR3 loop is CSVGTPGGLNEKLFF. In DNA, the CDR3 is TGCAGCGTTGGGACACCGGGGGGCCTAAATGAAAAACTGTTTTTT.

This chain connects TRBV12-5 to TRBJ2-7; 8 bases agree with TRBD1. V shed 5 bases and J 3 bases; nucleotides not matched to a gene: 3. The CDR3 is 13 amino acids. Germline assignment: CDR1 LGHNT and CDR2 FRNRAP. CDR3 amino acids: CASGPGGLYEQYF. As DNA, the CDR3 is TGTGCTAGTGGTCCAGGGGGCCTCTACGAGCAGTACTTC.

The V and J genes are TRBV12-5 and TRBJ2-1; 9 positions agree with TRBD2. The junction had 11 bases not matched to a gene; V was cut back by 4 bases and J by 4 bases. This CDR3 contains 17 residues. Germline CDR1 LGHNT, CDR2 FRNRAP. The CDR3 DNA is TGTGCTAGTGGTTCGGAAAATCTAGCGGGGAATTACAATGAGCAGTTCTTC. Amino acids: CASGSENLAGNYNEQFF. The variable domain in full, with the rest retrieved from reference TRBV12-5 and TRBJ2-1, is DARVTQTPRHKVTEMGQEVTMRCQPILGHNTVFWYRQTMMQGLELLAYFRNRAPLDDSGMPKDRFSAEMPDATLATLKIQPSEPRDSAVYFCASGSENLAGNYNEQFFGPGTRLTVL.

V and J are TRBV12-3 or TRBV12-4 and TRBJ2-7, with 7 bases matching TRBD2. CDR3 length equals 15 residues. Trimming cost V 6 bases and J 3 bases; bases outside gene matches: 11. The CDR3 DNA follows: TGTGCCAGCAGCGTTAGCCCCGGGACTAACTACGAGCAGTACTTC. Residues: CASSVSPGTNYEQYF.